The 14 T cell receptor beta chains below were found in one sample sequenced in a study of blood T cell repertoires in COVID-19. Method: immunoSEQ multiplex PCR; TCRdb's copy keeps in-frame clones and lacks some. The sample shows 200,000 or so clones, 60% to 85% of them seen only once. Sequencing was performed on peripheral blood. Receptors originate from a woman aged 70 to 79 with acute or convalescent COVID-19.

This clone was seen a few times. This sequence joins TRBV2 and TRBJ2-7; maybe TRBD2 (7 bases). CDR3 length equals 15 residues. V lost 6 bases and J lost 4, with 19 bases in between. Germline CDR1 and CDR2: SNHLY and FYNNEI. The CDR3 region has the DNA TGTGCCAGCAGGATTGAAGGGGGAGCGGGGTACGAGCAGTACTTC. Translated, it gives CASRIEGGAGYEQYF.

This sequence joins TRBV18 and TRBJ2-1; the D is unclear. V lost 2 bases to trimming and J lost 2 bases, with 10 bases between them. CDR1 is KGHSH, CDR2 LQKENI, per germline. This CDR3 has 15 residues. The DNA of the CDR3 is TGTGCCAGCTCACCATGGCTAGAAACCTACAATGAGCAGTTCTTC. Translating it yields CASSPWLETYNEQFF. Together with reference TRBV18 and TRBJ2-1, the CDR3 gives the full variable domain: NAGVMQNPRHLVRRRGQEARLRCSPMKGHSHVYWYRQLPEEGLKFMVYLQKENIIDESGMPKERFSAEFPKEGPSILRIQQVVRGDSAAYFCASSPWLETYNEQFFGPGTRLTVL.

CDR3 amino acids: CASSKVELGNTIYF. DNA of the CDR3: TGTGCCAGTAGTAAAGTCGAACTCGGAAACACCATATATTTT. The rearrangement joins TRBV19 to TRBJ1-3; D not certain. The CDR3 has 14 residues. Between the trimmed V and J ends, which lost 4 bases and 4 bases, there was a span of 11 bases. Looked up from germline, CDR1 is LNHDA and CDR2 is SQIVND (reference sequence).

This clone turned up a few times. V usage is TRBV29-1 and J usage is TRBJ2-7, with D possibly TRBD1 on 6 matching bases. CDR1 and CDR2 from the germline V gene are SQVTM and ANQGSEA. With 3 bases removed from V and 2 bases from J, the gap between germline ends came to 8 bases. CDR3 size: 12 residues. DNA for the CDR3: TGCAGCGTTGATGGGGACACCTACGAGCAGTACTTC. Translating gives CSVDGDTYEQYF.

The chain combines TRBV29-1 with TRBJ2-5; 12 nucleotides match TRBD2. The CDR3 sequence is 17 residues long. V lost 4 bases to trimming and J lost 5 bases; unmatched junction nucleotides: 14. CDR1 is SQVTM and CDR2 is ANQGSEA in the germline V gene. CDR3 sequence: CSVAGVWLAGGSETQYF. The DNA for the CDR3 is TGCAGCGTTGCCGGCGTTTGGCTAGCGGGAGGGTCCGAGACCCAGTACTTC.

The chain carries TRBV2 and TRBJ1-1; the D is unclear. Germline V CDR1 and CDR2: SNHLY, FYNNEI. Trimming stripped 4 bases from V and 2 bases from J, with 5 bases between. The CDR3 spans 12 residues. CDR3 loop: CASSAGNTEAFF. The CDR3 DNA reads as TGTGCCAGCAGTGCAGGTAACACTGAAGCTTTCTTT.

The chain uses TRBV5-5 and TRBJ1-4, with a weak D call TRBD1 (5 bases). With 4 bases removed from V and 8 bases from J, the gap between germline ends came to 27 bases. This CDR3 spans 18 amino acids. CDR1 is SGHKS and CDR2 is YYEKEE in the germline V gene (reference sequence). This CDR3 reads CASSLRGGVDALKEKLFF. The DNA for the CDR3 is TGTGCCAGCAGCCTTCGGGGAGGGGTGGACGCCTTAAAGGAAAAACTGTTTTTT.

This clone showed up just a few times. The rearrangement uses TRBV5-1 and TRBJ2-7; a weak D match, TRBD1 (5 bases). This CDR3 is built from 13 residues. Germline V CDR1 and CDR2: SGHRS, YFSETQ. Trimming shortened V by 0 bases and J by 9 bases, and 13 bases separated the two germline ends. This CDR3 reads CASSLGQAQGQYF. Written as DNA, the CDR3 is TGCGCCAGCAGCTTGGGTCAGGCCCAGGGGCAGTACTTC.

In this sample, this clone turned up a few times. V is TRBV15 and J is TRBJ2-2; 9 bases line up with TRBD1. CDR1 is LNHNV and CDR2 is YYDKDF in the germline V gene (reference sequence). The CDR3 sequence is 15 residues long. J was trimmed by 3 bases and V by 5 bases; bases with no gene match: 4. Here the CDR3 DNA reads TGTGCCACCAGCGTGGGGACAGGGTACACCGGGGAGCTGTTTTTT. Amino acids: CATSVGTGYTGELFF.

This chain uses TRBV10-2 with TRBJ2-1, with D perhaps matching TRBD1 (6 bases). CDR3 length equals 12 residues. V was cut by 4 bases and J by 8 bases, with 9 bases left in between. The germline V gene encodes CDR1 WSHSY and CDR2 SAAADI. The CDR3: CASSGDKDEQFF. CDR3 bases: TGCGCCAGCAGTGGGGACAAAGATGAGCAGTTCTTC.

V and J are TRBV3-1 (or the pseudogene TRBV3-2) and TRBJ2-1, with D unclear. Germline V CDR1 and CDR2: LGHDT, YNNKEL (reference sequence). V was trimmed by 2 bases and J by 7 bases, leaving 15 bases between them. There are 15 residues in the CDR3. In DNA, the CDR3 is TGTGCCAGCAGCCAACGGCGGATCACCGGGAATGAGCAGTTCTTC. The encoded protein is CASSQRRITGNEQFF.

V usage is TRBV11-3 and J usage is TRBJ2-7; D gene ambiguous. V lost 0 bases, J lost 6 bases, and 9 bases lay in between. The length of the CDR3 is 13 residues. Germline CDR1 SGHNT, CDR2 YENEEA. The CDR3 DNA reads as TGTGCCAGCAGCTTAGATATGTCGCGCGAGCAGTACTTC. It translates to CASSLDMSREQYF.

The rearrangement uses TRBV20-1 and TRBJ2-7, with 8 bases fitting TRBD2. Looked up from germline, CDR1 is DFQATT and CDR2 is SNEGSKA (reference sequence). The trim removed 3 bases at V and 1 base at J, leaving 5 bases unmatched. The CDR3 sequence is 14 residues long. CDR3 residues: CSASTSGGSYEQYF. The CDR3 DNA reads as TGCAGTGCTAGTACTAGCGGAGGATCCTACGAGCAGTACTTC.

The chain is built from TRBV28 and TRBJ1-6, with D perhaps matching TRBD1 (5 bases). Trimming left V 3 bases short and J 9 bases short, with 9 bases between. CDR1 MDHEN and CDR2 SYDVKM come from the germline V gene. The CDR3 totals 13 residues. The CDR3 sequence is CASSFIDSSPLHF. CDR3 nucleotide sequence: TGTGCCAGCAGTTTTATCGACAGTTCACCCCTCCACTTT.